This T cell receptor (beta chain) is drawn from a study of CD8+CD57+ T cells in acquired aplastic anemia. The CDR3 totals 14 residues. CDR1 and CDR2 from the germline V gene are ENHRY and SYGVKD. The ends lost 6 bases at V and 0 bases at J; junction bases unmatched: 2. This clonotype was counted ten times or more. TCR beta VDJ and CDR3 profiling used genomic DNA as template. TCRdb itself ran the reads through MiXCR, one entry per CDR3 protein. The sample lists a few hundred thousand distinct CDR3 sequences; roughly 33% were seen once. This TCR came from a human donor in good health, serving as a control. The sample consisted of sorted CD4+, CD8+, or CD8+CD57+ T cells (not recorded which) from PBMCs. The rearrangement joins TRBV10-3 to TRBJ1-5; 7 bases match TRBD1. CDR3 protein: CAISGTVSNQPQHF. CDR3 bases: TGTGCCATCAGCGGGACAGTTAGCAATCAGCCCCAGCATTTT.